These T cell receptor beta chains were read from a single sample in a study of chemoradiotherapy in HPV16-positive cancers. The repertoire was sequenced with immunoSEQ multiplex PCR; TCRdb's copy has only in-frame clones and lacks some. The sample lists about 5,300 clones; approximately 91% were seen once. Here the sequenced sample was blood, taken from a patient who underwent chemoradiotherapy. These receptors were obtained from a human donor with HPV-associated anogenital cancer. CDR3s leave out the opening cysteine and the closing phenylalanine or tryptophan.

>12|TRBV5-6|TRBJ2-3
ASSLRFQPDTQY
>13|TRBV5-1|TRBJ2-7
ASSLDTSGVYEQY
>11|TRBV18|TRBJ1-1
ASSAKGETEAF
>12|TRBV5-8|TRBJ1-2
ASIARGVNYGYT
>10|TRBV18|TRBJ2-7
ASSGFLSEQY
>12|TRBV19|TRBJ1-1
ASSRQGARTEAF
>12|TRBV9|TRBJ1-2
ASSVGGGGYGYT
>13|TRBV5-4|NA
ASSDPGQGVVEQY
>12|TRBV5-1|TRBJ1-4
ASSGQGMIGKLF
>11|TRBV5-6|TRBJ2-2
ASSFQNTGELF
>14|TRBV18|TRBJ2-7
ASSPSTSGYSYEQY
>13|TRBV6-4|TRBJ2-3
ASSATSGGSDTQY
>16|TRBV7-2|TRBJ2-3
ASSLSELPPSLSHTQY
>12|TRBV7-8|TRBJ1-1
ASSANRVNTEAF
>14|TRBV7-9|TRBJ1-4
ASSTPRDGSNEKLF
>13|TRBV6-5|TRBJ2-5
ASSPSGGPGETQY
>13|TRBV4-1|TRBJ2-3
ASSQTEGYTDTQY
>13|TRBV10-3|TRBJ2-2
AINPGGRDTGELF
>14|TRBV5-4|TRBJ2-5
ASSSGPRGDQETQY
>14|TRBV9|TRBJ1-1
ASSVDGTFMNTEAF
>11|TRBV30|TRBJ1-5
AWSVGGSQPQH